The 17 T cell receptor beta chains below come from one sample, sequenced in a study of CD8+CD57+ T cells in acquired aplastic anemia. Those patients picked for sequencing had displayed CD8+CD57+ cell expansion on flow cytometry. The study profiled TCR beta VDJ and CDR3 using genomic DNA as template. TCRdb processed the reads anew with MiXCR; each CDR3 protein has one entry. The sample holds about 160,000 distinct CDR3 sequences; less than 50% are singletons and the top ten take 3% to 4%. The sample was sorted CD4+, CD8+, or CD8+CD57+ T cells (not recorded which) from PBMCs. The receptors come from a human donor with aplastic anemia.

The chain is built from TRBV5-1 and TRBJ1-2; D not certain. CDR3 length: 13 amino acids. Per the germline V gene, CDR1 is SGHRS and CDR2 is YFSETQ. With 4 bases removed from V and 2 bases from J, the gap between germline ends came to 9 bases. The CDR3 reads CASSTDGNYGYTF. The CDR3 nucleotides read TGCGCCAGCAGCACCGACGGCAACTATGGCTACACCTTC.

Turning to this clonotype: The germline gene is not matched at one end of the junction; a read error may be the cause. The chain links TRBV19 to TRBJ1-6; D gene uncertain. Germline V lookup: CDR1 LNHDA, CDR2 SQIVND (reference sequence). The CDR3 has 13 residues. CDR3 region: CASSRVRDSPLHF. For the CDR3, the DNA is TGTGCCAGTAGTAGGGTTCGGGATTCACCCCTTCACTTT.

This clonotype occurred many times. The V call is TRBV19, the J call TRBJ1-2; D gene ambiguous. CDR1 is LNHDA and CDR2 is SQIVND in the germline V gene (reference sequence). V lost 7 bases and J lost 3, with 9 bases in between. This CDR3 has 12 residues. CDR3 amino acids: CASKADYYGYTF. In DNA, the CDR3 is TGTGCCAGTAAGGCAGACTACTATGGCTACACCTTC.

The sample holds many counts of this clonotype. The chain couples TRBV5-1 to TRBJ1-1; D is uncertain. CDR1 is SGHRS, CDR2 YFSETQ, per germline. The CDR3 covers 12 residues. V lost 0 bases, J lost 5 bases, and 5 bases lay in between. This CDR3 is CASSLVGTEAFF. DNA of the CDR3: TGCGCCAGCAGCTTGGTCGGGACTGAAGCTTTCTTT.

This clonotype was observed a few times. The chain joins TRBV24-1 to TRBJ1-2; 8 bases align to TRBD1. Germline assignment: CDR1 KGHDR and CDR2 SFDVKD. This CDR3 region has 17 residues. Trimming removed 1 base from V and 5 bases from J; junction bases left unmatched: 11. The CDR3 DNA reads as TGTGCCACCAGTGATTTTCGGACAGGGCGCGACCTATATGGCTACACCTTC. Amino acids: CATSDFRTGRDLYGYTF.

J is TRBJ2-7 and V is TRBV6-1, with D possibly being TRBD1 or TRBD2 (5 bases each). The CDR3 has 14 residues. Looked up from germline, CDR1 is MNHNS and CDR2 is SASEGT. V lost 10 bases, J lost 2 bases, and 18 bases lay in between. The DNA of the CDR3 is TGTGCCACCAGACCCGGGACCGCGACCTACGAGCAGTACTTC. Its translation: CATRPGTATYEQYF.

The CDR3 sequence is CSARQSPQYF. The CDR3 nucleotides are TGCAGTGCGAGACAGAGTCCCCAGTACTTC. This chain links TRBV20-1 with TRBJ2-5; weak D call: TRBD1 (5 bases). CDR1 DFQATT and CDR2 SNEGSKA come from the germline V gene (reference sequence). The CDR3 loop spans 10 amino acids. V lost 6 bases and J 9 bases, leaving 11 bases between the germline ends.

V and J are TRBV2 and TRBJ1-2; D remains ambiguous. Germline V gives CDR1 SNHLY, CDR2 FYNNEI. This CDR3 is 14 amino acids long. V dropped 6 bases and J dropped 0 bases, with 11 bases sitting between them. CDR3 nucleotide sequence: TGTGCCAGCAGGGACTGGGAGGCTAACTATGGCTACACCTTC. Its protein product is CASRDWEANYGYTF.

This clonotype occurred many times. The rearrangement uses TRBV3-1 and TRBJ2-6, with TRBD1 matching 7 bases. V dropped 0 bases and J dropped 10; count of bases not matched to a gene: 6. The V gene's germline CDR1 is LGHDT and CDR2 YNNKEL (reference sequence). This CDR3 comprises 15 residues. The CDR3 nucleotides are TGTGCCAGCAGCCAAGATAGGACAGGCCAGAACGTCCTGACTTTC. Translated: CASSQDRTGQNVLTF.

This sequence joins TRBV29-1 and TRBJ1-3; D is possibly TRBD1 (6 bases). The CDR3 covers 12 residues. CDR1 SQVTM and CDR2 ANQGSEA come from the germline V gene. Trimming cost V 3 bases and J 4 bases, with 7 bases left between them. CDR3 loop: CSVDGGGNTIYF. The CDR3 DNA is TGCAGCGTTGACGGGGGCGGAAACACCATATATTTT. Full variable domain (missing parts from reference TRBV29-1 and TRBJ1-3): SAVISQKPSRDICQRGTSLTIQCQVDSQVTMMFWYRQQPGQSLTLIATANQGSEATYESGFVIDKFPISRPNLTFSTLTVSNMSPEDSSIYLCSVDGGGNTIYFGEGSWLTVV.

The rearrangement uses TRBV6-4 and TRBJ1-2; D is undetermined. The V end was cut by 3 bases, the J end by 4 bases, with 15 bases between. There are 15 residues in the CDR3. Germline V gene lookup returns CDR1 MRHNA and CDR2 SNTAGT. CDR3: CASSEREGALYGYTF. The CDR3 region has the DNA TGTGCCAGCAGTGAAAGAGAGGGTGCCCTCTATGGCTACACCTTC.

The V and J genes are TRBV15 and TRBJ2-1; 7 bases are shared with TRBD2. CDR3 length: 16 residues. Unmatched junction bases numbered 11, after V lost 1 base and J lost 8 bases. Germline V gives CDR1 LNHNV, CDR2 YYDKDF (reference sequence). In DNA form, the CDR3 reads TGTGCCACCAGCAGAGCGGGGGGAGTGGGCGGGCATGAGCAGTTCTTC. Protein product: CATSRAGGVGGHEQFF.

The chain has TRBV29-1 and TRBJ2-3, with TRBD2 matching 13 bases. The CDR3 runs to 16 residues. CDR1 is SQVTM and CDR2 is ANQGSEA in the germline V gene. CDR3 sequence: CSAIAWTSGRSDTQYF. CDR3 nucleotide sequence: TGCAGTGCAATAGCGTGGACTAGCGGGAGATCAGATACGCAGTATTTT.

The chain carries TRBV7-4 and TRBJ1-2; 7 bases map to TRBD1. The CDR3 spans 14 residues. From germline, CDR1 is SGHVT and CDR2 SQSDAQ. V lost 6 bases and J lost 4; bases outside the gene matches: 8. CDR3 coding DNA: TGTGCCAGCAGTTTAAAGGCAGGGGGCTATGGCTACACCTTC. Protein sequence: CASSLKAGGYGYTF.

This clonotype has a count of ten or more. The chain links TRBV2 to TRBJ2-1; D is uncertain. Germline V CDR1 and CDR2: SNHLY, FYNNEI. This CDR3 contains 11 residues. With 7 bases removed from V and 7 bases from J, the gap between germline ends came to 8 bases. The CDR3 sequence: CASTLINEQFF. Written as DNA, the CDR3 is TGTGCCAGCACACTTATTAATGAGCAGTTCTTC.

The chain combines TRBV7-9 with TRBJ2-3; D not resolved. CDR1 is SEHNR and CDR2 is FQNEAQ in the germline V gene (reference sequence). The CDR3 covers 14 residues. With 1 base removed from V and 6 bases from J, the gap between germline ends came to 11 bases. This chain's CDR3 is CASSLGRVGDTQYF. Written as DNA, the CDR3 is TGTGCCAGCAGCTTAGGAAGAGTTGGGGATACGCAGTATTTT.

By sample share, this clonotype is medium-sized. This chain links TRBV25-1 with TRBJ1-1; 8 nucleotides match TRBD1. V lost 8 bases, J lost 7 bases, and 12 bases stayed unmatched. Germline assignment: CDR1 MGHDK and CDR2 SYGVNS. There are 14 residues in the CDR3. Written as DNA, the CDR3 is TGTGCCAGCGTACCCGGACAGGGCGGACTTGAAGCTTTCTTT. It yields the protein CASVPGQGGLEAFF.